This is a list of T cell receptor beta chains from one sample in a study of CD8 T cells in ankylosing spondylitis. TCRdb recomputed calls from the 5' RACE reads with MiXCR, one row per CDR3 protein. The table records about 130,000 distinct CDR3 sequences, roughly an eighth of them present only once. The sample was blood, either unsorted or a sorted T cell fraction (not recorded which). The source is a female donor with ankylosing spondylitis or in good health (not recorded which). CDR3s include the opening cysteine and the closing phenylalanine or tryptophan. A D gene is named only where the DNA matches it firmly. Only part of the rows carry a size: once, few, many, or a class if the clone is expanded.

>TRBV20-1|TRBJ2-2|many|NA
TGCAGTGCTAGCACCCACATCGGCCCCGGGGAGCTGTTTTTT
CSASTHIGPGELFF
>TRBV5-1|TRBJ2-3|few|NA
TGCGCCAGCAGCTTGGCTTCGTCCAGAGATACGCAGTATTTT
CASSLASSRDTQYF
>TRBV15|TRBJ2-7|few|NA
TGTGCCACCAGCAGAGATGGGTTAGATTACGAGCAGTACTTC
CATSRDGLDYEQYF
>TRBV24-1|TRBJ2-2|NA|TRBD2
TGTGCCACCAGTGAGCCGGGACTAGCGTCGGCCGGGGAGCTGTTTTTT
CATSEPGLASAGELFF
>TRBV25-1|TRBJ2-5|few|NA
TGTGCCAGCAGTGACCCAGGAGAGGGGGGACAAGAGACCCAGTACTTC
CASSDPGEGGQETQYF
>TRBV24-1|TRBJ2-1|many|TRBD2
TGTGCCACCAGTGCGGGAGGGAATGAGCAGTTCTTC
CATSAGGNEQFF
>TRBV28|TRBJ2-1|few|TRBD2
TGTGCCAGCAGTTTCGCAGCGGGGCGGGGGGGTGAGCAGTTCTTC
CASSFAAGRGGEQFF
>TRBV14|TRBJ2-7|NA|NA
TGTGACAGCAGCCAAGATAGAGGCAGCGTCCTCTTC
CDSSQDRGSVLF
>TRBV7-6|TRBJ1-1|NA|NA
TGTGCCAGCAGCTTGCAGAAGAACACTGAAGCTTTCTTT
CASSLQKNTEAFF
>TRBV5-1|TRBJ1-2|few|TRBD1
TGCGCCAGCAGCCGTCTTGGGGCAGGGGGAAGGGTCTATGGCTACACCTTC
CASSRLGAGGRVYGYTF
>TRBV7-9|TRBJ1-4|NA|NA
TGTGCCAGCAGCTTTTTACAGGTCAATGAAAAACTGTTTTTT
CASSFLQVNEKLFF
>TRBV20-1|TRBJ1-3|many|TRBD1
TGCAGTGCAGGACAGGCGAGCTCTGGAAACACCATATATTTT
CSAGQASSGNTIYF
>TRBV3-1|TRBJ2-5|NA|NA
TGTGCCAGCGGACTACAGGGGGGGAAAGAGACCCAGTACTTC
CASGLQGGKETQYF
>TRBV27|TRBJ2-2|few|NA
TGTGCCAGCAGACAAACTGGTTCCACCGGGGAGCTGTTTTTT
CASRQTGSTGELFF
>TRBV12-3/TRBV12-4|TRBJ1-6|many|NA
TGTGCCAGCAGTTTGGGGAAGAATTCACCCCTCCACTTT
CASSLGKNSPLHF
>TRBV6-1|TRBJ2-3|NA|NA
TGTGCCAGCAGTGAGCGAACAGAAGGACCAGATACGCAGTATTTT
CASSERTEGPDTQYF
>TRBV4-1|TRBJ1-2|NA|TRBD1
TGCGCCAGCGGCCAAGGGGGCAGGGTAGGCTACACCTTC
CASGQGGRVGYTF
>TRBV5-1|TRBJ1-3|NA|NA
TGCGCCAGCAGCCGGGACGGAGGCTCTGGAAACACCATATATTTT
CASSRDGGSGNTIYF
>TRBV6-1|TRBJ2-3|NA|NA
TGTGCCAGCAGTGAACCCAGAGGTGTAGGAGATACGCAGTATTTT
CASSEPRGVGDTQYF
>TRBV20-1|TRBJ2-3|many|TRBD2
TGCAGTGCCAACCTAGCGGGAAACACAGATACGCAGTATTTT
CSANLAGNTDTQYF
>TRBV12-3/TRBV12-4|TRBJ2-3|many|TRBD1
TGTGCCAGCAGCCCGGGACAGGGGGCAGATACGCAGTATTTT
CASSPGQGADTQYF
>TRBV2|TRBJ1-1|NA|NA
TGTGCCAGCAGTGATCAGGCGAACACTGAAGCTTTCTTT
CASSDQANTEAFF
>TRBV27|TRBJ1-1|many|NA
TGTGCCAGCAGTTTTCGACAGGCTCTTCGGGGCACTGAAGCTTTCTTT
CASSFRQALRGTEAFF
>TRBV6-1|TRBJ1-2|many|TRBD1
TGTGCCAGCAGTGGAGGGACAGTGAATAACTATGGCTACACCTTC
CASSGGTVNNYGYTF
>TRBV12-3/TRBV12-4|TRBJ2-1|NA|NA
TGTGCCAGCAAGGGATACGGTGAGCAGTTCTTC
CASKGYGEQFF
>TRBV5-1|TRBJ2-7|many|NA
TGCGCCAGCAGCGCCGAGCCAGGGTTGTCCTACGAGCAGTACTTC
CASSAEPGLSYEQYF
>TRBV5-1|TRBJ2-3|NA|TRBD1
TGCGCCAGCAGCATAAACAGGGGGCGAGGAGATACGCAGTATTTT
CASSINRGRGDTQYF
>TRBV12-3/TRBV12-4|TRBJ2-7|many|NA
TGTGCCAGCAGCTCAAACGTCATTTACTACGAGCAGTACTTC
CASSSNVIYYEQYF
>TRBV20-1|TRBJ2-7|NA|TRBD1
TGCAGTGCGAATGGGGGACAGGGGTATTCCGAGCAGTACTTC
CSANGGQGYSEQYF
>TRBV20-1|TRBJ2-7|many|TRBD1
TGCGGGGGACAGGGGGCCCCAATTTCCTCCTACGAGCAGTACTTC
CGGQGAPISSYEQYF
>TRBV3-1|TRBJ1-6|few|TRBD1
TGTGCCAGCAGTACCGGGACAGGAAATTCACCCCTCCACTTT
CASSTGTGNSPLHF